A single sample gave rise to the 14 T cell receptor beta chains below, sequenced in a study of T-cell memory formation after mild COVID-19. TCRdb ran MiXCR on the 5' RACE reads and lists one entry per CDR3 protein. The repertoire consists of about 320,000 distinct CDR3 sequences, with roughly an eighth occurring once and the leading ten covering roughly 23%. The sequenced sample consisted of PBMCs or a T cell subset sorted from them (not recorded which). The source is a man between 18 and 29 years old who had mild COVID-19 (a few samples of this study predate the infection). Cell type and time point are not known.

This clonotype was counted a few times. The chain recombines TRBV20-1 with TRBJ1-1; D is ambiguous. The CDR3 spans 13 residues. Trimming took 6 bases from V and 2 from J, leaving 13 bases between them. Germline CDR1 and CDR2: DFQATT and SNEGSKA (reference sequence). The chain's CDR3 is CSAPRQLNTEAFF. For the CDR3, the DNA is TGCAGTGCCCCTAGGCAACTAAACACTGAAGCTTTCTTT.

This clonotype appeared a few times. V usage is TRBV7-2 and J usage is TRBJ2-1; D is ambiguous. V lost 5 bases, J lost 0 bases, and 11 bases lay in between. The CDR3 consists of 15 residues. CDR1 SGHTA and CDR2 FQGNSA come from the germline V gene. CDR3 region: CASSTTVSSYNEQFF. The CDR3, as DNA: TGTGCCAGCAGCACCACTGTGAGCTCCTACAATGAGCAGTTCTTC. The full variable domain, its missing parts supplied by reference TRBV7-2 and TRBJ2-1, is GAGVSQSPSNKVTEKGKDVELRCDPISGHTALYWYRQSLGQGLEFLIYFQGNSAPDKSGLPSDRFSAERTGGSVSTLTIQRTQQEDSAVYLCASSTTVSSYNEQFFGPGTRLTVL.

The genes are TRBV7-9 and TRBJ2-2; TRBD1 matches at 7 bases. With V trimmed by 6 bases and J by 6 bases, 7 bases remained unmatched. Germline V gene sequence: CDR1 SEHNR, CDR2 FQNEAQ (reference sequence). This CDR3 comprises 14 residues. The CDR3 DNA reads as TGTGCCAGCAGGGACAGGAGATACGCCGGGGAGCTGTTTTTT. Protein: CASRDRRYAGELFF.

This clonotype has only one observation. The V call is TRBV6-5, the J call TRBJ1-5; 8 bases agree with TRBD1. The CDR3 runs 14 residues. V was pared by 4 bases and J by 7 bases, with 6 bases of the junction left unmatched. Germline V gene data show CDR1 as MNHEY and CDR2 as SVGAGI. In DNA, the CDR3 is TGTGCCAGCAGTTTTGCAGGGGGCGGGCAGCCCCAGCATTTT. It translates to CASSFAGGGQPQHF.

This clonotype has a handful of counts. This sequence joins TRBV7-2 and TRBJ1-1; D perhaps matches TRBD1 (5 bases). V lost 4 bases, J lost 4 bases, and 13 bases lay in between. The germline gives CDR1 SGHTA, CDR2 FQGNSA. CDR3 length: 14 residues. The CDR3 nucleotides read TGTGCCAGCAGCTGGGGGTCTTACTCCACTGAAGCTTTCTTT. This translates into CASSWGSYSTEAFF.

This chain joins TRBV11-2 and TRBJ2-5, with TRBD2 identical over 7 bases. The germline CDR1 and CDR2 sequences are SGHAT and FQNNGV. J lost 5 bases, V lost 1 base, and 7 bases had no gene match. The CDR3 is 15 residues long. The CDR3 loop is CASSLGHGLEETQYF. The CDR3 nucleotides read TGTGCCAGCAGCTTAGGTCACGGACTAGAGGAGACCCAGTACTTC.

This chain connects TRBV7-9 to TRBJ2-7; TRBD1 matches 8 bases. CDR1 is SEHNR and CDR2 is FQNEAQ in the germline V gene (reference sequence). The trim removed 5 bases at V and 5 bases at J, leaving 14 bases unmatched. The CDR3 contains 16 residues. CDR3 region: CASSQRGQGKFHEQYF. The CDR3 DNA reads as TGTGCCAGCAGCCAGCGCGGACAGGGCAAGTTCCACGAGCAGTACTTC.

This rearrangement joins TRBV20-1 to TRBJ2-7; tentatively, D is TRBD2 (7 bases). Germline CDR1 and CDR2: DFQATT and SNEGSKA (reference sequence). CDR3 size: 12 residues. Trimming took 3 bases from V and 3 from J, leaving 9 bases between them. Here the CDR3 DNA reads TGCAGTGCTAGTAGGGGGGGCTACGAGCAGTACGTC. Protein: CSASRGGYEQYV.

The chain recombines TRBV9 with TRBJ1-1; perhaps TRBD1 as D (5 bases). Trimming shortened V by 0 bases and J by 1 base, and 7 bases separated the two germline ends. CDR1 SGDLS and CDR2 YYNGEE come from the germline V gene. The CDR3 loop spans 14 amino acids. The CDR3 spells CASSVGQTNTEAFF. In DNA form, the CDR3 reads TGTGCCAGCAGCGTAGGACAGACGAACACTGAAGCTTTCTTT.

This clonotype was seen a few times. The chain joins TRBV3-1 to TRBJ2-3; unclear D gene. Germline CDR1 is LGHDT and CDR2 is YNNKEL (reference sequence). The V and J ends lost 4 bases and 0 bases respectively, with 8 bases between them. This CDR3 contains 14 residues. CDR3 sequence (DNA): TGTGCCAGCAGCCCCCTCCGTAGCACAGATACGCAGTATTTT. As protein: CASSPLRSTDTQYF.

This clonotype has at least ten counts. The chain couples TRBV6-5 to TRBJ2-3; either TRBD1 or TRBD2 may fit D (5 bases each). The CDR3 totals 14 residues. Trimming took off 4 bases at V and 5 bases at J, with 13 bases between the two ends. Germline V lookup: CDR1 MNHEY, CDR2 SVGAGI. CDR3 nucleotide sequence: TGTGCCAGCAGTTTAAACGGGGCCCAAGATACGCAGTATTTT. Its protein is CASSLNGAQDTQYF.

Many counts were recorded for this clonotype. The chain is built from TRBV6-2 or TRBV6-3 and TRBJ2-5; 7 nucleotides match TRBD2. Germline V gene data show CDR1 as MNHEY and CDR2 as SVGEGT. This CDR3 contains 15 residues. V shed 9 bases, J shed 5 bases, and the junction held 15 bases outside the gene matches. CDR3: CASSAWTGGWETQYF. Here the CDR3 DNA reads TGTGCCAGTTCCGCTTGGACGGGGGGATGGGAGACCCAGTACTTC.

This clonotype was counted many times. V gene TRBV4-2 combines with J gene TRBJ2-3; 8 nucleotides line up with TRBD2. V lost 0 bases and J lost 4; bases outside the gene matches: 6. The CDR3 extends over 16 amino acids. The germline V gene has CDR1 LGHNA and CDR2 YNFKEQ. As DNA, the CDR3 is TGTGCCAGCAGCCAAGATATCGGGGGGGCTTCAGATACGCAGTATTTT. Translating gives CASSQDIGGASDTQYF.

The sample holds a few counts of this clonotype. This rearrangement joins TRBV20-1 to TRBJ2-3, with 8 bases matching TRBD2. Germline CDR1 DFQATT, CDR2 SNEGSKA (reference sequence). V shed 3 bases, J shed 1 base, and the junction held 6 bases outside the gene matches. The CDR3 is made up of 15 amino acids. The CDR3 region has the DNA TGCAGTGCTAGCGGGGGGGCCGAGGGCACAGATACGCAGTATTTT. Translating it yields CSASGGAEGTDTQYF.